This T cell receptor beta chain came from a study of cytomegalovirus exposure and HLA in healthy donors. Study findings and constraints: Altogether, about 160 TCR beta chains were recorded as cytomegalovirus-associated. The authors considered a cluster of highly shared sequence variants likely to be a sequencing artifact. Presence/absence analyses rested on an assumption that sequencing depth was roughly uniform across donors.

Amplification used 60 Vbeta primers and 13 Jbeta primers. TCRdb's table, derived via immunoSEQ multiplex PCR, lists solely in-frame clones and lacks some. The profile shows 150,000 to 200,000 clones, 60% to 80% of them singletons. As to this clone: Its antigen is not identified.

Trimming at V came to 5 bases and at J to 5 bases, leaving 3 bases not matched to a gene. This CDR3 has 14 amino acids. In germline, CDR1 is LNHDA, CDR2 SQIVND (reference sequence). J is TRBJ2-2 and V is TRBV19; 9 nucleotides align to TRBD2. The material sequenced was PBMCs. The clonotype comes from a woman in her forties or fifties in good health and CMV-seropositive. The DNA of the CDR3 is TGTGCCAGTAGTGTGGGACTAGCTACCGGGGAGCTGTTTTTT. It encodes CASSVGLATGELFF.